This is a list of T cell receptor beta chains from one sample in a study of shared clonotypes between healthy human individuals. Assay: immunoSEQ multiplex PCR; the TCRdb copy retains only in-frame clones and omits some. This sample has about 2.2 million clones, with 93% found just once. The sample comprised naive CD8+ T cells from PBMCs. These TCRs come from a young man in good health. Some clones in this sample may be carry-over from other donors' samples. Both conserved end residues are part of each CDR3.

TRBV21-1	TRBJ1-1	CASRVDRDEAFF
TRBV2	TRBJ2-7	CASSDRSSYEQYF
TRBV15	TRBJ2-2	CAIDSGRAAGELFF
TRBV10-2	TRBJ2-5	CASSELAEETQYF
TRBV4-2	TRBJ2-7	CASSQDSMAGGVSYEQYF
TRBV25-1	TRBJ1-5	CASSEYGYSNQPQHF
TRBV19	TRBJ1-1	CATRQGTVEAFF
TRBV7-8	TRBJ2-7	CASSPSSYEQYF
TRBV4-1	TRBJ2-1	CASSPHPGLAGGPSAYNEQFF
TRBV7-9	TRBJ2-1	CASSLAYMEQFF
TRBV7-2	TRBJ2-1	CASSPAFPEQFF
TRBV25-1	TRBJ2-1	CASTPGTYNEQFF
TRBV15	TRBJ1-4	CATSRLRGGNEKLFF
TRBV11-2	TRBJ2-7	CASSRRGDPPAYEQYF
TRBV5-8	TRBJ1-1	CASSLPDRVTEEAFF
TRBV28	TRBJ1-1	CASRPTRETTEAFF
TRBV12-5	TRBJ2-5	CASGFGETQYF
TRBV30	TRBJ1-1	CAWKGAAEGDTEAFF
TRBV7-9	TRBJ2-2	CASRSPGTGDTGELFF
TRBV11-2	TRBJ2-7	CASSVERTAYEQYF
TRBV9	TRBJ2-2	CASSDLGGPTGELFF
TRBV2	TRBJ2-5	CASSGGQGGLETQYF
TRBV19	TRBJ2-3	CATRADTQYF
TRBV5-5	TRBJ2-2	CASSQTGYTGELFF
TRBV7-9	TRBJ1-2	CASSLGQGAHGYTF
TRBV7-6	TRBJ2-1	CASSLGGTSGRKGVEQFF
TRBV2	TRBJ2-2	CASIRNTGELFF
TRBV10-1	TRBJ2-3	CASSLAGSSTDTQYF
TRBV28	TRBJ2-2	CASSLLRDGGTGELFF
TRBV27	TRBJ1-5	CASSPGRAPNQPQHF
TRBV2	TRBJ2-7	CASREGAGSSYEQYF
TRBV6-1	TRBJ2-7	CASSDYRDRGSWDEQYF
TRBV27	TRBJ2-1	CASSLWFLGAAGVNEQFF
TRBV28	TRBJ2-7	CASSIRQGGEQYF
TRBV7-9	TRBJ1-4	CASSLAFGTAHEKLFF
TRBV4-2	TRBJ2-7	CASSQELAGEAYEQYF
TRBV2	TRBJ2-3	CASTSLAGGEDTQYF
TRBV28	TRBJ1-6	CASSSSDRPYNSPLHF
TRBV2	TRBJ1-4	CASSEGPSATNEKLFF
TRBV7-9	TRBJ1-2	CASSSGQGTYGYTF
TRBV29-1	TRBJ2-1	CSVEPSYTANEQFF